This T cell receptor (beta chain) was observed in a study of tumor-infiltrating lymphocytes in localized non-small cell lung cancer. General observations from the study: IM1 and IM2 tumors showed no difference in T-cell fraction.

Between the trimmed V and J ends, which lost 10 bases and 0 bases, there was a span of 12 bases. The CDR3 has 14 residues. Germline V gene lookup returns CDR1 ENHRY and CDR2 SYGVKD. Assay: immunoSEQ multiplex PCR; the TCRdb copy retains only in-frame clones and omits some. The sample has roughly 9,900 clones, 63% seen once; the top ten hold about 9.1%. This clone is judged large (0.1 to 1%). Its antigen is unknown. Material for sequencing was lung tumor tissue. The chain joins TRBV10-3 to TRBJ1-4; unclear D gene. The receptor comes from a human donor with non-small cell lung cancer. CDR3 coding DNA: TGTGCCACCACCTCCGGGCCAACTAATGAAAAACTGTTTTTT. Encoded protein: CATTSGPTNEKLFF.